The 23 T cell receptor beta chains given below trace back to one sample, sequenced in a study of regulatory T cells in long-lasting Graves disease. Arm-PCR of CDR3 regions and iRepertoire HTBI primers were the basis on which TCR beta libraries were built. TCRdb itself ran the multiplex PCR reads through MiXCR, one entry per CDR3 protein. The repertoire holds under 300,000 distinct CDR3 sequences, 20% seen once, with 11% to 15% in the top ten. Time point defined: newly diagnosed GD, antithyroid drugs for less than 3 months. From RNA extracted from PBMCs, the TCR library was made. This material consisted of peripheral blood mononuclear cells (PBMCs), taken at new diagnosis, from a patient treated with antithyroid drugs. These receptors were taken from a female donor with Graves disease.

On this clonotype itself: With only one base between it and a far larger clone, this is likely a read error. The chain joins TRBV12-3 or TRBV12-4 to TRBJ2-5; D uncertain. CDR3 length: 16 residues. V was cut by 6 bases and J by 2 bases, with 19 bases left in between. The CDR3 reads CASSQFGRRVQETQYF. The CDR3 DNA follows: TGTGCCAGCAGCCAATTCGGTCGGAGAGTTCAAGAGACCCAGTACTTC.

This clonotype has at least ten counts. In DNA, the CDR3 is TGCGCCAGCAGTGAACAGGGGGAAGCTGAGCAGTTCTTC. It is translated as CASSEQGEAEQFF. This chain joins TRBV10-1 and TRBJ2-1; 8 nucleotides align to TRBD1. The CDR3 sequence is 13 residues long. Germline values: CDR1 WNHNN, CDR2 SYGVQD (reference sequence). With 3 bases clipped from V and 9 bases from J, the junction kept 4 bases outside the gene matches.

In this sample, this clonotype turned up many times. The rearrangement uses TRBV4-2 and TRBJ1-5; 7 nucleotides agree with TRBD1. Germline trimming cut 5 bases from V and 2 bases from J; bases unmatched to any gene: 3. In germline, CDR1 is LGHNA, CDR2 YNFKEQ. This CDR3 has 14 amino acids. Here the CDR3 reads CASSIGQGNQPQHF. CDR3 DNA sequence: TGTGCCAGCAGCATAGGACAGGGCAATCAGCCCCAGCATTTT.

This clonotype was observed at least ten times. The chain links TRBV20-1 to TRBJ2-2; TRBD2 might be the D (5 bases). Germline V gene data show CDR1 as DFQATT and CDR2 as SNEGSKA (reference sequence). Trimming pared 5 bases from V and 0 bases from J, leaving 16 bases between. CDR3 length: 16 residues. The DNA of the CDR3 is TGCAGTGCTTCCGCCGCCTGGACTTCGAACACCGGGGAGCTGTTTTTT. The encoded protein is CSASAAWTSNTGELFF.

This clonotype was counted ten times or more. The J gene is TRBJ2-1, the V gene TRBV18, with D possibly TRBD2 on 5 matching bases. The CDR3 contains 12 residues. Germline assignment: CDR1 KGHSH and CDR2 LQKENI. Between the trimmed V and J ends, which lost 1 base and 9 bases, there was a span of 7 bases. The CDR3 DNA reads as TGTGCCAGCTCACCACGTCGGGGTGAGCAGTTCTTC. Its translation: CASSPRRGEQFF. Variable domain in full (rest from reference TRBV18 and TRBJ2-1): NAGVMQNPRHLVRRRGQEARLRCSPMKGHSHVYWYRQLPEEGLKFMVYLQKENIIDESGMPKERFSAEFPKEGPSILRIQQVVRGDSAAYFCASSPRRGEQFFGPGTRLTVL.

This clonotype came up many times. The V gene is TRBV12-3 or TRBV12-4, the J gene TRBJ1-1; 7 bases agree with TRBD1. J was trimmed by 4 bases and V by 6 bases; bases with no gene match: 5. CDR3 size: 13 residues. The CDR3 protein is CASSPGGSTEAFF. The DNA for the CDR3 is TGTGCCAGCAGCCCAGGGGGGAGCACTGAAGCTTTCTTT.

The table lists this clonotype with many counts. The chain couples TRBV15 to TRBJ2-7; a possible D gene is TRBD1 (5 bases). The CDR3 contains 13 residues. The V and J ends lost 0 bases and 6 bases respectively, with 9 bases between them. The V gene's germline CDR1 is LNHNV and CDR2 YYDKDF (reference sequence). Here the CDR3 reads CATSRDRVPEQYF. The CDR3 DNA sequence: TGTGCCACCAGCAGAGACAGGGTCCCCGAGCAGTACTTC.

In its sample, this clonotype was seen many times. The chain has TRBV9 and TRBJ2-7; the D gene is possibly TRBD1 (5 bases). CDR1 and CDR2 (germline): SGDLS, YYNGEE. The CDR3 contains 14 residues. V lost 3 bases and J lost 1, with 11 bases in between. The CDR3 region is CASSAQGRSYEQYF. DNA of the CDR3: TGTGCCAGCAGCGCCCAGGGCCGGTCCTACGAGCAGTACTTC.

About this clonotype: This is likely an artifact of a read error, given a far larger clone one base away. The chain has TRBV20-1 and TRBJ2-4; D perhaps matches TRBD2 (6 bases). TRBJ2-1 explains the end of the DNA better; the J call may be wrong. Germline-derived CDR1 and CDR2 are DFQATT and SNEGSKA (reference sequence). CDR3 length: 14 residues. Here the CDR3 reads CSARGDWGELQQFF. DNA for the CDR3: TGCAGTGCTAGAGGGGACTGGGGGGAGCTTCAGCAGTTCTTC.

This chain links TRBV11-2 with TRBJ2-1; 12 positions agree with TRBD2. The CDR3 is 16 residues long. Germline CDR1 reads SGHAT; CDR2 reads FQNNGV. V trimming: 4 bases; J trimming: 8 bases; junction bases outside the gene matches: 9. CDR3 protein: CASSSLAGGLIDEQFF. As DNA, the CDR3 is TGTGCCAGCAGCTCCCTAGCGGGGGGGCTTATCGATGAGCAGTTCTTC.

Ten or more counts support this clonotype. The V and J genes are TRBV12-3 or TRBV12-4 and TRBJ1-3, with D tentatively TRBD1 (5 bases). This CDR3 contains 14 residues. V was shortened by 7 bases and J by 0 bases, with 10 bases between the two germline ends. CDR3 loop: CASIRGSSGNTIYF. DNA of the CDR3: TGTGCCAGCATTCGGGGGAGCTCTGGAAACACCATATATTTT.

This clonotype was recorded at least ten times. This chain uses TRBV20-1 with TRBJ1-4, with D perhaps TRBD1 (5 bases). V was trimmed by 5 bases and J by 0 bases, leaving 19 bases between them. The CDR3 has 17 residues. The germline V gene has CDR1 DFQATT and CDR2 SNEGSKA (reference sequence). The chain's CDR3 is CSAAGGAKSATNEKLFF. For the CDR3, the DNA is TGCAGTGCTGCCGGAGGGGCGAAGAGTGCAACTAATGAAAAACTGTTTTTT.

This clonotype was observed at least ten times. The rearrangement links TRBV20-1 to TRBJ2-5, with 9 bases identical to TRBD1. Germline values: CDR1 DFQATT, CDR2 SNEGSKA (reference sequence). The CDR3 is made up of 16 amino acids. After removal of 0 bases from V and 4 bases from J, the junction contained 9 bases not matched to a gene. CDR3 loop: CSARDSRSGQGETQYF. CDR3 sequence (DNA): TGCAGTGCTAGAGATTCGAGATCGGGACAGGGAGAGACCCAGTACTTC.

This clonotype has at least ten counts. V and J are TRBV7-2 and TRBJ2-1, with D uncertain. The V end lost 7 bases, the J end lost 7 bases, and 17 bases lay between the germline ends. Germline CDR1 is SGHTA and CDR2 is FQGNSA. The CDR3 is 14 residues long. The chain's CDR3 is CASTPGRVRNEQFF. CDR3 nucleotide sequence: TGTGCCAGCACCCCAGGCCGGGTTAGGAATGAGCAGTTCTTC.

This clonotype occurred many times. The J gene is TRBJ1-4, the V gene TRBV2; D may be TRBD1 (6 bases). The CDR3 loop spans 16 amino acids. Trimming shortened V by 7 bases and J by 1 base, and 16 bases separated the two germline ends. From germline, CDR1 is SNHLY and CDR2 FYNNEI. Written as DNA, the CDR3 is TGTGCCAGCACCCTACGACAGGTTCAAACTAATGAAAAACTGTTTTTT. Translated, it gives CASTLRQVQTNEKLFF.

Ten or more counts support this clonotype. The chain couples TRBV3-1 to TRBJ2-2; the D gene is possibly TRBD1 (6 bases). This CDR3 is 15 amino acids long. Germline V gene sequence: CDR1 LGHDT, CDR2 YNNKEL (reference sequence). V lost 4 bases to trimming and J lost 5 bases, with 14 bases between them. The CDR3 reads CASSPGHLRTGELFF. DNA of the CDR3: TGTGCCAGCAGCCCGGGACACCTTAGGACCGGGGAGCTGTTTTTT.

The table lists this clonotype with a count of one. The V and J genes are TRBV7-2 and TRBJ1-6, with 7 bases matching TRBD1. The germline CDR1 and CDR2 sequences are SGHTA and FQGNSA. CDR3 length: 15 amino acids. Losses at the gene ends were 5 bases for V and 5 bases for J; bases not matched to a gene: 6. The CDR3: CASSRAGTDNSPLHF. CDR3 bases: TGTGCCAGCAGCCGAGCCGGGACAGATAATTCACCCCTCCACTTT.

This clonotype has just a few counts. This sequence joins TRBV5-1 and TRBJ2-6; 10 nucleotides align to TRBD1. This CDR3 comprises 17 residues. V was clipped by 1 base and J by 4 bases; unmatched bases: 5. The germline V gene has CDR1 SGHRS and CDR2 YFSETQ. CDR3 sequence (DNA): TGCGCCAGCAGCTTGTTGGGACAGGGGACCGGGGCCAACGTCCTGACTTTC. Translated: CASSLLGQGTGANVLTF.

This rearrangement joins TRBV25-1 to TRBJ1-6, with no clear D. The germline V and J ends were trimmed by 2 bases and 0 bases, with 11 bases remaining between them. The CDR3 has 17 residues. CDR1 is MGHDK, CDR2 SYGVNS, per germline. The CDR3, as DNA: TGTGCCAGCAGTGAAAACCCCCCGAGCTCCTATAATTCACCCCTCCACTTT. Its protein product is CASSENPPSSYNSPLHF.

J is TRBJ2-3 and V is TRBV20-1; TRBD2 agrees at 13 bases. V gave up 2 bases and J gave up 2 bases; unmatched junction bases: 10. The CDR3 extends over 18 amino acids. Per germline, CDR1 DFQATT and CDR2 SNEGSKA (reference sequence). The CDR3 DNA sequence: TGCAGTGCTAGAACTAGCGGGAGGGCCAAGCATACCACAGATACGCAGTATTTT. This codes for CSARTSGRAKHTTDTQYF.

Many counts were recorded for this clonotype. The rearrangement uses TRBV20-1 and TRBJ2-1, with TRBD2 matching over 8 bases. V shed 4 bases and J 7 bases; nucleotides not matched to a gene: 9. CDR1 and CDR2 from the germline V gene are DFQATT and SNEGSKA (reference sequence). The CDR3 is 14 residues long. This CDR3 is CSANRLAGVNEQFF. The CDR3 DNA follows: TGCAGTGCTAACCGGCTAGCGGGTGTGAATGAGCAGTTCTTC.

This clonotype was detected many times. V and J are TRBV20-1 and TRBJ1-2; D is unresolved. Germline CDR1 DFQATT, CDR2 SNEGSKA (reference sequence). With 1 base removed from V and 0 bases from J, the gap between germline ends came to 12 bases. The CDR3 covers 15 residues. This CDR3 reads CSARVRTEANYGYTF. For the CDR3, the DNA is TGCAGTGCTAGAGTACGGACCGAAGCTAACTATGGCTACACCTTC.

This clonotype has a count of ten or more. The rearrangement links TRBV20-1 to TRBJ1-1; D unresolved. The V end lost 0 bases, the J end lost 5 bases, and 7 bases lay between the germline ends. CDR3 length equals 12 residues. In germline, CDR1 is DFQATT, CDR2 SNEGSKA (reference sequence). The CDR3 DNA reads TGCAGTGCTAGAGATCCCCAGACTGAAGCTTTCTTT. Protein sequence: CSARDPQTEAFF.